These T cell receptor beta chains were read from a single sample in a study of blood T cell repertoires in COVID-19. The repertoire was sequenced with immunoSEQ multiplex PCR; TCRdb's copy has only in-frame clones and lacks some. The sample has fewer than 350,000 clones; approximately 85% are singletons. Sample: peripheral blood. The receptors come from a human donor in a cohort sampled during active COVID-19. CDR3s include the opening cysteine and the closing phenylalanine or tryptophan.

v_gene: TRBV11-2; j_gene: TRBJ2-7; CDR3aa: CASSLDRNYEQYF
v_gene: TRBV6-5; j_gene: TRBJ1-2; CDR3aa: CASRDVLLYGYTF
v_gene: TRBV4-1; j_gene: TRBJ2-3; CDR3aa: CASSQAASGNTDTQYF
v_gene: TRBV5-6; j_gene: TRBJ2-1; CDR3aa: CASSSGYNEQFF
v_gene: TRBV7-7; j_gene: TRBJ1-5; CDR3aa: CASSPDRAIQNSNQPQHF
v_gene: TRBV6-1; j_gene: TRBJ1-1; CDR3aa: CASSYSRDSEAFF
v_gene: TRBV7-6; j_gene: TRBJ2-3; CDR3aa: CASSLEGSGALTDTQYF
v_gene: TRBV7-3; j_gene: TRBJ2-6; CDR3aa: CASSPHIRDSGANVLTF
v_gene: TRBV3-1/TRBV3-2; j_gene: TRBJ2-7; CDR3aa: CASSQAMTISYEQYF
v_gene: TRBV6-5; j_gene: TRBJ2-2; CDR3aa: CASRVQGNTGELFF
v_gene: TRBV14; j_gene: TRBJ1-5; CDR3aa: CASSQEVAGANQPQHF
v_gene: TRBV5-5; j_gene: TRBJ2-7; CDR3aa: CASSPGTASQRQYF
v_gene: TRBV6-5; j_gene: TRBJ1-3; CDR3aa: CASNRVSSGNTIYF
v_gene: TRBV6-6; j_gene: TRBJ1-5; CDR3aa: CASSYSAGKGSQPQHF
v_gene: TRBV28; j_gene: TRBJ2-5; CDR3aa: CASGEFQETQYF
v_gene: TRBV6-5; j_gene: TRBJ1-2; CDR3aa: CASSYSEGAYGYTF
v_gene: TRBV2; j_gene: TRBJ1-5; CDR3aa: CASSGEGAGQPQHF
v_gene: TRBV7-3; j_gene: TRBJ1-1; CDR3aa: CASSWLQGEAFF
v_gene: TRBV30; j_gene: TRBJ1-4; CDR3aa: CAWGTGVNEKLFF
v_gene: TRBV19; j_gene: TRBJ2-5; CDR3aa: CASSDRPQETQYF